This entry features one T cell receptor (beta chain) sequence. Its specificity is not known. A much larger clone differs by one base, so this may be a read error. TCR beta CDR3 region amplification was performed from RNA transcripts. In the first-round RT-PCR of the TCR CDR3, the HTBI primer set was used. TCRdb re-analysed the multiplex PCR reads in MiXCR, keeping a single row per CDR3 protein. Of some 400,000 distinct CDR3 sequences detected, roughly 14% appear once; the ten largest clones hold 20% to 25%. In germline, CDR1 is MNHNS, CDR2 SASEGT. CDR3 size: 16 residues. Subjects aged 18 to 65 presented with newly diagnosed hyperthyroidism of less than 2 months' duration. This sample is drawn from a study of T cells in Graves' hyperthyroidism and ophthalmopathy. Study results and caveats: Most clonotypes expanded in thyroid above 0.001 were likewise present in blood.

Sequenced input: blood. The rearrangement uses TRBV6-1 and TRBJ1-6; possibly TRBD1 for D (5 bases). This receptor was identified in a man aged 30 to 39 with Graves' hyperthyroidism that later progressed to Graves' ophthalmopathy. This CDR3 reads CVSRETAASYNSPLHF. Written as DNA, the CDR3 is TGTGTCAGCAGGGAAACTGCGGCATCATATAATTCACCCCTCCACTTT.